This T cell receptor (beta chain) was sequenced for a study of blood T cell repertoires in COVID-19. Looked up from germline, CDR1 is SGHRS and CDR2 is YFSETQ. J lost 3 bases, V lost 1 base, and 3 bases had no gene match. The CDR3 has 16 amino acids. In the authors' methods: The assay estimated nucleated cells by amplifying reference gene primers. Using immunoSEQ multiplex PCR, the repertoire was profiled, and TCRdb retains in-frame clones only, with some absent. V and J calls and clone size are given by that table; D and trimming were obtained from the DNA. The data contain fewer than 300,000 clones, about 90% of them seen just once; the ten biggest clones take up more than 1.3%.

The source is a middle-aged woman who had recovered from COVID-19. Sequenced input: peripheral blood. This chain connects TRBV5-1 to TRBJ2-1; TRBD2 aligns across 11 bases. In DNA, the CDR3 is TGCGCCAGCAGCTTGTTCGGACTAGCGGGCTACAATGAGCAGTTCTTC. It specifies CASSLFGLAGYNEQFF.